The TCR beta chain described here comes from a study of T cells after yellow fever vaccination. This clonotype appeared a few times. The V end was cut by 4 bases, the J end by 8 bases, with 9 bases between. The CDR3 has 12 residues. Germline values: CDR1 LNHDA, CDR2 SQIVND (reference sequence). The study's findings and limits: Faster peaking, at day 5 versus 15, marked a secondary response that was weaker. Researchers noted that a small share of clonotypes showed up in both CD4 and CD8 compartments.

The TCR cDNA carried a universal primer site and UMIs from 5'RACE template switching. TCRdb re-called the 5' RACE reads through MiXCR, storing one row per CDR3 protein. The sample lists about 85,000 distinct CDR3 sequences, about 14% occurring once. The chain is built from TRBV19 and TRBJ2-4; no firm D call. The material was CD8+ T cells not binding an NS4B(214-222) dextramer, sorted from PBMCs, obtained roughly 20 days after the first yellow fever vaccination. The TCR sequence derives from a man between 18 and 35 years old who received the YFV17D yellow fever vaccine. CDR3 residues: CASSTIRDIQYF. As DNA, the CDR3 is TGTGCCAGTAGTACCATTCGGGACATTCAGTACTTC.